A selection of T cell receptor beta chains follows, all from one sample in a study of human T cells and chemical hapten exposure. TCRdb processed the RACE reads anew with MiXCR; each CDR3 protein has one entry. This sample yields 95,000 to 150,000 distinct CDR3 sequences, of which 10% to 12% are seen a single time; under 2.5% belongs to the top ten. Sequenced here: whole blood, sampled in connection with sensitization to the hapten diphenylcyclopropenone (DPC). All receptors derive from a woman between 50 and 59 years old with alopecia areata. Some clones in this sample may be carry-over from other donors' samples. The CDR3 runs from the conserved cysteine through the conserved F or W. Each record gives: J gene, V gene, clone size, D gene, CDR3 DNA, CDR3 protein. D genes are given only for firm matches. Only part of the rows carry a size: once, few, many, or a class if the clone is expanded.

>TRBJ1-3|TRBV4-2|.|TRBD1
TGTGCCAGCAGCCCCTGGACAGGGAGGGGAAACACCATATATTTT
CASSPWTGRGNTIYF
>TRBJ2-3|TRBV6-5|many|TRBD2
TGTGCCAGCAGTCCGGTAGCGGGAGGGTCCCGGGCCACAGATACGCAGTATTTT
CASSPVAGGSRATDTQYF
>TRBJ2-3|TRBV30|.|.
TGTGCCTGGTCCTCCGGCAGCCATACGCAGTATTTT
CAWSSGSHTQYF
>TRBJ2-4|TRBV6-5|few|TRBD2
TGTGCCAGCAGTTACTCGAGCCCAGCGGGGGGTGAAAACATTCAGTACTTC
CASSYSSPAGGENIQYF
>TRBJ2-3|TRBV5-4|few|TRBD1
TGTGCCAGCAGCATGACAGGGGTTGATACGCAGTATTTT
CASSMTGVDTQYF
>TRBJ1-1|TRBV29-1|many|.
TGCAGCGTTGATAAGAACACTGAAGCTTTCTTT
CSVDKNTEAFF
>TRBJ2-3|TRBV2|few|.
TGTGCCAGCAGTGAAGCGGGGCTAGCGCCAGATACGCAGTATTTT
CASSEAGLAPDTQYF
>TRBJ2-1|TRBV27|.|.
TGTGCCAGCAGTTTAAACGGGCTAACTTACAATGAGCAGTTCTTC
CASSLNGLTYNEQFF
>TRBJ1-6|TRBV20-1|many|TRBD1
TGCAGTGCTAGGGACAGGGGGCAATCCTATAATTCACCCCTCCACTTT
CSARDRGQSYNSPLHF
>TRBJ1-1|TRBV6-2/TRBV6-3|.|.
TGTGTCAGCAGTTATGTGTACACTGAAGCTTTCTTT
CVSSYVYTEAFF
>TRBJ2-1|TRBV20-1|few|.
TGCAGTGCTAGAACTCCTAGCGCCAAGGTCAATGAGCAGTTCTTC
CSARTPSAKVNEQFF
>TRBJ1-5|TRBV20-1|.|.
TGCAGTGCTTGGACGTCTATTAGCAATCAGCCCCAGCATTTT
CSAWTSISNQPQHF
>TRBJ2-5|TRBV29-1|.|.
TGCAGCGTTACTGGGGTGGAGACCCAGTACTTC
CSVTGVETQYF
>TRBJ2-2|TRBV9|.|.
TGTGCCAGCAGCGCAAACACCGGGGAGCTGTTTTTT
CASSANTGELFF
>TRBJ1-5|TRBV28|many|.
TGTGCCAGCAGGGGAATTAATCAGCCCCAGCATTTT
CASRGINQPQHF
>TRBJ2-3|TRBV9|few|.
TGTGCCAGCAGCGATATAGCTGATACGCAGTATTTT
CASSDIADTQYF
>TRBJ2-6|TRBV7-8|many|.
TGTGCCAGCAGCCCCTTGGGAACTATCTCTGGGGCCAACGTCCTGACTTTC
CASSPLGTISGANVLTF
>TRBJ1-6|TRBV28|.|.
TGTGCCAGCAGTCACCGAGGTTCACCCCTCCACTTT
CASSHRGSPLHF
>TRBJ2-1|TRBV12-3/TRBV12-4|many|TRBD2
TGTGCCAGCAGTCTAGCGGGAGGGGGGCTCGGCAATGAGCAGTTCTTC
CASSLAGGGLGNEQFF
>TRBJ1-5|TRBV6-2/TRBV6-3|many|.
TGTGCCAGCAGCGAATGGGGACCTAATCAGCCCCAGCATTTT
CASSEWGPNQPQHF
>TRBJ1-1|TRBV29-1|few|TRBD1
TGCAGCGCTGTGCAGGGGGACACTGAAGCTTTCTTT
CSAVQGDTEAFF
>TRBJ2-2|TRBV29-1|.|TRBD2
TGCAGCGTTGTACTAGCGGACACCGGGGAGCTGTTTTTT
CSVVLADTGELFF
>TRBJ2-1|TRBV9|.|.
TGTGCCAGCAGCGTTGGGACTCTCACTTACAATGAGCAGTTCTTC
CASSVGTLTYNEQFF
>TRBJ1-5|TRBV3-1|many|.
TGTGCCAGCAGCCAATTTGTGGGCAATCAGCCCCAGCATTTT
CASSQFVGNQPQHF